These 11 T cell receptor beta chains came from one sample sequenced in a study of shared clonotypes between healthy human individuals. Measured with immunoSEQ multiplex PCR; TCRdb has only the in-frame clones, and not every one. The table shows 2,500,000 or so clones, with about 92% occurring only once. Source material: naive CD4+ T cells sorted from blood. Subset meaning: CD45RA+ positively selected. Receptor source: a man younger than 35 in good health.

The chain uses TRBV5-1 and TRBJ2-5; the D gene is possibly TRBD1 (6 bases). The CDR3 contains 14 residues. Per germline, CDR1 SGHRS and CDR2 YFSETQ. Trimming removed 7 bases from V and 0 bases from J, with 13 bases in between. CDR3 in amino acids: CASEQGKYQETQYF. The CDR3 DNA follows: TGCGCCAGCGAGCAGGGGAAATACCAAGAGACCCAGTACTTC. Variable domain in full (rest from reference TRBV5-1 and TRBJ2-5): KAGVTQTPRYLIKTRGQQVTLSCSPISGHRSVSWYQQTPGQGLQFLFEYFSETQRNKGNFPGRFSGRQFSNSRSEMNVSTLELGDSALYLCASEQGKYQETQYFGPGTRLLVL.

Of note for this clone: Different DNA sequences within this sample yield the same CDR3. V usage is TRBV6-5 and J usage is TRBJ2-3; possible D gene TRBD2, 5 bases. Trimming cost V 6 bases and J 3 bases, with 7 bases left between them. CDR3 size: 12 residues. Germline V CDR1 and CDR2: MNHEY, SVGAGI. The CDR3 DNA sequence: TGTGCCAGCAGCCGAGGGACAGATACGCAGTATTTT. It translates to CASSRGTDTQYF.

The chain is built from TRBV23-1 and TRBJ1-2; D might be TRBD1 (5 bases). TRBV23-1 is known as an ORF, though its function is uncertain. Deletions cut 8 bases from V and 4 bases from J, with 23 bases between. The CDR3 has 16 residues. CDR3 region: CASRNKAGERGYGYTF. The CDR3 bases are TGCGCCAGCCGTAACAAAGCGGGGGAAAGGGGCTATGGCTACACCTTC.

In DNA form, the CDR3 reads TGTGCCAGCAGCCCCCTATTGGGGTACACCGGGGAGCTGTTTTTT. This encodes CASSPLLGYTGELFF. The chain couples TRBV7-9 to TRBJ2-2; D not certain. The germline V gene has CDR1 SEHNR and CDR2 FQNEAQ (reference sequence). The V end lost 5 bases, the J end lost 3 bases, and 13 bases lay between the germline ends. This CDR3 is 15 amino acids long.

In DNA form, the CDR3 reads TGTGCCAGCAGTTACAGACAGGCATCCTACGAGCAGTACTTC. Protein: CASSYRQASYEQYF. The chain employs TRBV6-6 and TRBJ2-7; maybe TRBD1 (6 bases). CDR3 size: 14 residues. The V end was cut by 2 bases, the J end by 1 base, with 9 bases between. Germline V gene lookup returns CDR1 MNHNY and CDR2 SVGAGI (reference sequence).

The chain couples TRBV19 to TRBJ1-1; no reliable D call. This CDR3 region has 12 residues. From germline, CDR1 is LNHDA and CDR2 SQIVND (reference sequence). V shed 6 bases and J shed 1 base, with 6 bases lying between them. As DNA, the CDR3 is TGTGCCAGTAGGACAAGGAACACTGAAGCTTTCTTT. This sequence encodes CASRTRNTEAFF. Full variable domain (rest looked up from reference TRBV19 and TRBJ1-1): DGGITQSPKYLFRKEGQNVTLSCEQNLNHDAMYWYRQDPGQGLRLIYYSQIVNDFQKGDIAEGYSVSREKKESFPLTVTSAQKNPTAFYLCASRTRNTEAFFGQGTRLTVV.

The chain links TRBV11-2 to TRBJ2-4, with no clear D. The CDR3 is made up of 14 amino acids. V lost 5 bases, J lost 7 bases, and 15 bases lay in between. Looked up from germline, CDR1 is SGHAT and CDR2 is FQNNGV. The CDR3 region is CASSLRSLGNIQYF. In DNA form, the CDR3 reads TGTGCCAGCAGCCTACGTTCCTTGGGGAACATTCAGTACTTC. The full variable domain, with the rest looked up from reference TRBV11-2 and TRBJ2-4, is EAGVAQSPRYKIIEKRQSVAFWCNPISGHATLYWYQQILGQGPKLLIQFQNNGVVDDSQLPKDRFSAERLKGVDSTLKIQPAKLEDSAVYLCASSLRSLGNIQYFGAGTRLSVL.

The CDR3 loop reads CASSSQGAPQETQYF. CDR3 sequence (DNA): TGTGCCAGCAGTTCACAGGGGGCGCCCCAAGAGACCCAGTACTTC. The chain employs TRBV6-5 and TRBJ2-5; 9 nucleotides align to TRBD1. This CDR3 has 15 residues. V was clipped by 4 bases and J by 1 base; unmatched bases: 4. Germline CDR1 MNHEY, CDR2 SVGAGI.

This chain uses TRBV30 with TRBJ1-2; 8 bases agree with TRBD1. The length of the CDR3 is 13 residues. Trimming cost V 7 bases and J 3 bases; bases outside gene matches: 7. CDR1 GTSNPN and CDR2 SVGIG come from the germline V gene (reference sequence). CDR3 sequence (DNA): TGTGCCTCCACGGACAGGGTCGACTATGGCTACACCTTC. Protein product: CASTDRVDYGYTF.

The chain recombines TRBV10-1 with TRBJ2-7; D not resolved. CDR1 WNHNN and CDR2 SYGVQD come from the germline V gene (reference sequence). V was clipped by 0 bases and J by 5 bases, with 8 bases between them. This CDR3 spans 13 amino acids. The CDR3: CASSESGWDEQYF. CDR3 DNA: TGCGCCAGCAGTGAGTCTGGATGGGACGAGCAGTACTTC.

This clone was observed once. The junction and the germline gene differ at one end; a read error may be behind it. V usage is TRBV7-7 and J usage is TRBJ2-1, with a tentative D call TRBD1 (5 bases). The germline V gene has CDR1 SSHAT and CDR2 FNYEAQ (reference sequence). This CDR3 contains 17 residues. CDR3 in amino acids: CASSLAGASGRGSEQFF. The CDR3 DNA sequence: TGTGCTAGCAGCTTAGCTGGGGCCTCAGGAAGAGGCAGTGAGCAGTTCTTC.